This T cell receptor beta chain is from a study of blood T cells in healthy people across ages. To note about this clonotype: Antigen unknown.

Study results and limitations: The recorded TCR beta diversity per million T cells decreased in a roughly linear manner with age. Lack of knowledge of donor CMV status possibly confounded expanded clonotype changes.

With a J-beta primer mix and a sample-barcoded 5' primer, a second PCR ran about 7 to 12 cycles. TCRdb re-called the 5' RACE reads with MiXCR, one entry per CDR3 protein. Of some 1.4 million distinct CDR3 sequences listed, 42% are singletons. The CDR3 spans 14 residues. CDR1 and CDR2 (germline): SGHNT, YYREEE (reference sequence). Trimming took off 4 bases at V and 0 bases at J, with 10 bases between the two ends. Drawn from each donor were around 9.1 milliliters of peripheral blood. This chain joins TRBV5-4 and TRBJ2-5; D ambiguous. The sequence derives from a young woman in good health. The sequencing input was blood. Written as DNA, the CDR3 is TGTGCCAGCAGCCCTCGGCAGGACCAAGAGACCCAGTACTTC. Its protein is CASSPRQDQETQYF.